What follows are 10 T cell receptor beta chains derived from one specimen sequenced in a study of blood T cell repertoires in COVID-19 (dated by TCRdb to between 2020 and 2021). Library preparation was by the immunoSEQ multiplex PCR assay. TCRdb provides this immuneACCESS table in a form limited to in-frame rearrangements. Some clones are lacking; in checked studies, under half of them reflect an unresolved V gene, and why the rest are absent is not known. In all, the sample holds tens of thousands of clones, and 80% to 90% of those were seen once. About 15% of the sample is taken by the ten largest. Input material: peripheral blood. The receptors were sampled from a human donor in a cohort sampled during active COVID-19. The donor label of this sample is uncertain.

V usage is TRBV2 and J usage is TRBJ1-1; 7 bases map to TRBD1. The V and J ends lost 6 bases and 0 bases, in that order; junction bases with no gene match: 4. The CDR3 spans 14 residues. Looked up from germline, CDR1 is SNHLY and CDR2 is FYNNEI. The CDR3 DNA reads TGTGCCAGCAGAGAGGACAGGTTGAACACTGAAGCTTTCTTT. It codes for CASREDRLNTEAFF.

The chain has TRBV4-2 and TRBJ2-2; a weak D match, TRBD1 (6 bases). Germline lookup yields CDR1 LGHNA and CDR2 YNFKEQ. This CDR3 comprises 16 residues. The V end was cut by 3 bases, the J end by 4 bases, with 15 bases between. CDR3 sequence (DNA): TGTGCCAGCAGCCACCGGACAGTTTATGGCACCGGGGAGCTGTTTTTT. Translated, it gives CASSHRTVYGTGELFF.

CDR3 coding DNA: TGTGCCAGCAGTTACTCGGGTCGGGGTGGCAATCAGCCCCAGCATTTT. It codes for CASSYSGRGGNQPQHF. The chain is built from TRBV6-2 or TRBV6-3 and TRBJ1-5; D not resolved. Germline lookup yields CDR1 MNHEY and CDR2 SVGEGT. The CDR3 loop spans 16 amino acids. V dropped 0 bases and J dropped 2 bases, with 11 bases sitting between them.

The chain recombines TRBV4-2 with TRBJ2-2; tentative D call: TRBD1 (6 bases). This CDR3 contains 14 residues. V was trimmed by 2 bases and J by 4 bases, leaving 8 bases between them. Germline assignment: CDR1 LGHNA and CDR2 YNFKEQ. CDR3 bases: TGTGCCAGCAGCCAACCACAGGGCACCGGGGAGCTGTTTTTT. Protein: CASSQPQGTGELFF.

This chain links TRBV5-1 with TRBJ1-6; D gene ambiguous. V was clipped by 4 bases and J by 6 bases, with 17 bases between them. Germline assignment: CDR1 SGHRS and CDR2 YFSETQ. The CDR3 consists of 16 residues. CDR3 in amino acids: CASSHGILNVNSPLHF. CDR3 in DNA: TGCGCCAGCAGCCACGGGATTCTGAATGTTAATTCACCCCTCCACTTT.

This chain uses TRBV3-1 (or the pseudogene TRBV3-2) with TRBJ1-5; 7 bases line up with TRBD1. The J segment lost 4 bases and the V segment lost 0 bases, leaving 6 bases of the junction unmatched. Germline CDR1 reads LGHDT; CDR2 reads YNNKEL (reference sequence). The CDR3 runs 16 residues. CDR3 coding DNA: TGTGCCAGCAGCCAAGAAGGAGGGACAGCGAATCAGCCCCAGCATTTT. This translates into CASSQEGGTANQPQHF.

This clone was counted once. The chain combines TRBV27 with TRBJ2-3, with D tentatively TRBD1 (5 bases). Germline-derived CDR1 and CDR2 are MNHEY and SMNVEV (reference sequence). V lost 6 bases and J 0 bases, leaving 13 bases between the germline ends. This CDR3 region has 15 residues. CDR3 residues: CASSHYRSSTDTQYF. The CDR3 DNA reads TGTGCCAGCAGCCACTACAGGAGCAGCACAGATACGCAGTATTTT.

The chain carries TRBV21-1 and TRBJ1-3; TRBD1 is the table's D call, not checked against the DNA. TRBV21-1 is described as a pseudogene. The CDR3 is 18 residues long. CDR3 in amino acids: CASSKLGTFGTTGNTIYF. The CDR3 DNA sequence: TGTGCCAGCAGCAAATTAGGCACTTTCGGGACAACTGGAAACACCATATATTTT.

The chain links TRBV6-5 to TRBJ1-1; D perhaps matches TRBD1 (5 bases). V dropped 0 bases and J dropped 4 bases, with 15 bases sitting between them. Germline loops: CDR1 MNHEY, CDR2 SVGAGI. The CDR3 is made up of 16 amino acids. CDR3 nucleotides: TGTGCCAGCAGTTACTCGATAGGATCAGGGCCCACTGAAGCTTTCTTT. As protein: CASSYSIGSGPTEAFF.

The V gene is TRBV3-1 (or the pseudogene TRBV3-2), the J gene TRBJ2-5; TRBD2 might be the D (6 bases). This CDR3 region has 15 residues. Germline V gives CDR1 LGHDT, CDR2 YNNKEL (reference sequence). The V end lost 1 base, the J end lost 4 bases, and 13 bases lay between the germline ends. DNA of the CDR3: TGTGCCAGCAGCCAAGCCCCCGGGAGATCAGAGACCCAGTACTTC. Amino acid sequence: CASSQAPGRSETQYF.